This T cell receptor beta chain was found in a study of T cell changes during pregnancy in multiple sclerosis. The CDR3 runs 11 residues. V was pared by 11 bases and J by 2 bases, with 10 bases between. The germline V gene encodes CDR1 ENHRY and CDR2 SYGVKD. Method: immunoSEQ multiplex PCR; TCRdb's copy keeps in-frame clones and lacks some. The sample carries tens of thousands of clones, more than 85% recorded once. This chain connects TRBV10-3 to TRBJ2-7, with D possibly TRBD2 on 6 matching bases. This TCR derives from a female donor with multiple sclerosis, enrolled in a pregnancy study. This sample comprised CD8+ T cells from peripheral blood mononuclear cells, obtained after pregnancy. DNA of the CDR3: TGTGCCGGGGGGAGTCCCTACGAGCAGTACTTC. Encoded protein: CAGGSPYEQYF.